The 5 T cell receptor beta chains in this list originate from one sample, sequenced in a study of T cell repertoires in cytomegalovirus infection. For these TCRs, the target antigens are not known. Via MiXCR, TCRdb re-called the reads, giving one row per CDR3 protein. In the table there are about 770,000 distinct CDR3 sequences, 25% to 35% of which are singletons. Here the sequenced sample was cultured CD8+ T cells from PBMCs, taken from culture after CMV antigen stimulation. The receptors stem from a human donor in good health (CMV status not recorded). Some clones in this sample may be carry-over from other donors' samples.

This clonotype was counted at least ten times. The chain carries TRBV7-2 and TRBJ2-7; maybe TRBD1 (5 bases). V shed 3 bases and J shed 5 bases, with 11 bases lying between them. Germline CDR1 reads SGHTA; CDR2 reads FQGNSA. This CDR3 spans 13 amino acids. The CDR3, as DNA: TGTGCCAGCAGCTTGCGAAGGGGCCACGAGCAGTACGTC. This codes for CASSLRRGHEQYV.

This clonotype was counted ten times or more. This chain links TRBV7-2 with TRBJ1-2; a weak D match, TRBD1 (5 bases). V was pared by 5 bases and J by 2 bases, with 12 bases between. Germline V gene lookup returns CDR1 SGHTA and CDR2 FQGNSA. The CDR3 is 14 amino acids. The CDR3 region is CASSLGAANYGYTF. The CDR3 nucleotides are TGTGCCAGCAGCCTCGGGGCAGCCAACTATGGCTACACCTTC.

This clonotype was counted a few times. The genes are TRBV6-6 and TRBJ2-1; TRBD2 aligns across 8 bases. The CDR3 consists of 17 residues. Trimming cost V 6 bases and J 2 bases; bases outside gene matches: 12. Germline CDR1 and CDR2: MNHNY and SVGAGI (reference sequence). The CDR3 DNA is TGTGCCAGCAGACAACTCGCCCTAGCGGGTACCTACAATGAGCAGTTCTTC. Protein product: CASRQLALAGTYNEQFF.

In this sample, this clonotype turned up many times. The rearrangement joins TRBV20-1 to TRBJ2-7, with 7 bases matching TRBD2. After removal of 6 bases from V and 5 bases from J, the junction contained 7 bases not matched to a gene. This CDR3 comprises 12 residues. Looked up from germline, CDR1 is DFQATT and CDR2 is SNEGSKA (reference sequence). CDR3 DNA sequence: TGCAGTGCAATGGGAGGGGTCCACGAGCAGTACGTC. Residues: CSAMGGVHEQYV.

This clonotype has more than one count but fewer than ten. CDR3 DNA: TGTGCCAGCAGCGATGCGGCCAGGGATGAAAAACTGTTTTTT. Residues: CASSDAARDEKLFF. This sequence joins TRBV7-2 and TRBJ1-4; TRBD1 is a possible D gene (5 bases). With 5 bases removed from V and 6 bases from J, the gap between germline ends came to 13 bases. This CDR3 has 14 residues. The germline gives CDR1 SGHTA, CDR2 FQGNSA.